These 16 T cell receptor beta chains share one sample of origin, sequenced in a study of cytomegalovirus exposure and HLA in healthy donors. TCRdb keeps only in-frame clones here, not all; method: immunoSEQ multiplex PCR. The sample shows fewer than 70,000 clones, 85% to 95% of them seen only once. The sequencing sample was made of PBMCs. The receptors stem from a woman younger than 35 in good health and CMV-seropositive.

This clone has a single count. The rearrangement joins TRBV27 to TRBJ2-7, with a tentative D call TRBD1 (6 bases). Germline CDR1 and CDR2: MNHEY and SMNVEV (reference sequence). Trimming removed 2 bases from V and 3 bases from J, with 23 bases in between. The CDR3 totals 18 residues. The CDR3 sequence is CASSLSRGWGSAYYEQYF. In DNA form, the CDR3 reads TGTGCCAGCAGTTTAAGTAGGGGGTGGGGTTCGGCCTACTACGAGCAGTACTTC.

V usage is TRBV14 and J usage is TRBJ2-7; 9 nucleotides align to TRBD2. The CDR3 spans 14 residues. V shed 4 bases, J shed 5 bases, and the junction held 6 bases outside the gene matches. Germline V gene data show CDR1 as SGHDN and CDR2 as FVKESK. CDR3 protein: CASSLAGARDEQYF. DNA of the CDR3: TGTGCCAGCAGCCTAGCGGGAGCCCGGGACGAGCAGTACTTC. Supplemented by reference TRBV14 and TRBJ2-7, the full variable domain reads EAGVTQFPSHSVIEKGQTVTLRCDPISGHDNLYWYRRVMGKEIKFLLHFVKESKQDESGMPNNRFLAERTGGTYSTLKVQPAELEDSGVYFCASSLAGARDEQYFGPGTRLTVT.

The V call is TRBV15, the J call TRBJ2-1; perhaps TRBD1 as D (7 bases). Trimming removed 0 bases from V and 5 bases from J, with 14 bases in between. Per the germline V gene, CDR1 is LNHNV and CDR2 is YYDKDF (reference sequence). The CDR3 consists of 16 residues. The CDR3 loop reads CATSRDQGGQHNEQFF. In nucleotides, the CDR3 is TGTGCCACCAGCAGAGATCAGGGGGGACAGCACAATGAGCAGTTCTTC.

V is TRBV4-2 and J is TRBJ2-3; 8 nucleotides match TRBD2. Trimming removed 0 bases from V and 4 bases from J; junction bases left unmatched: 21. The CDR3 runs 21 residues. Germline assignment: CDR1 LGHNA and CDR2 YNFKEQ. The CDR3 protein is CASSQDTTGQSGGLSPDTQYF. In nucleotides, the CDR3 is TGTGCCAGCAGCCAAGATACGACCGGCCAATCGGGAGGGCTCAGTCCAGATACGCAGTATTTT.

This clone was counted once. The chain is built from TRBV5-5 and TRBJ2-1, with a weak D call TRBD1 (6 bases). CDR3 size: 16 residues. V gave up 0 bases and J gave up 5 bases, with 15 bases separating them. Germline V gene data show CDR1 as SGHKS and CDR2 as YYEKEE (reference sequence). The CDR3 bases are TGTGCCAGCAGCTTGGTCAGGCAGACAGGCAACAATGAGCAGTTCTTC. It yields the protein CASSLVRQTGNNEQFF.

The rearrangement joins TRBV6-5 to TRBJ2-7; TRBD2 might be the D (5 bases). Trimming shortened V by 2 bases and J by 6 bases, and 8 bases separated the two germline ends. CDR3 length equals 12 residues. Germline CDR1 is MNHEY and CDR2 is SVGAGI. In nucleotides, the CDR3 is TGTGCCAGCAGTTACGAAACTAGCGAGCAGTACTTC. This translates into CASSYETSEQYF.

The chain recombines TRBV4-3 with TRBJ2-2; no clear D gene. Trimming cost V 0 bases and J 5 bases, with 10 bases left between them. The CDR3 is made up of 15 amino acids. Germline V gene lookup returns CDR1 LGHNA and CDR2 YSLEER. The CDR3 region has the DNA TGCGCCAGCAGCCAAGAACCCGGGTCGACCGGGGAGCTGTTTTTT. Protein: CASSQEPGSTGELFF.

The chain joins TRBV11-2 to TRBJ1-3; D gene unclear. Trimming stripped 0 bases from V and 6 bases from J, with 18 bases between. This CDR3 is 17 amino acids long. CDR1 and CDR2 from the germline V gene are SGHAT and FQNNGV. The CDR3 DNA reads as TGTGCCAGCAGCTTAGATCCAGAAAGGAATACTATAAACACCATATATTTT. Amino acid sequence: CASSLDPERNTINTIYF.

The genes are TRBV6-1 and TRBJ2-7; 10 bases are a match to TRBD1. The germline V gene encodes CDR1 MNHNS and CDR2 SASEGT. The CDR3 runs to 14 residues. The ends lost 10 bases at V and 10 bases at J; junction bases unmatched: 16. CDR3 sequence reads: CATSMAGTGESQYF. The CDR3 nucleotides read TGTGCCACCAGCATGGCCGGGACAGGGGAGTCCCAGTACTTC.

The V and J genes are TRBV2 and TRBJ1-1; 12 positions agree with TRBD1. CDR1 SNHLY and CDR2 FYNNEI come from the germline V gene. The CDR3 contains 16 residues. V lost 6 bases to trimming and J lost 5 bases; unmatched junction nucleotides: 10. The CDR3 loop is CASRDRDRGRETEAFF. The CDR3 DNA follows: TGTGCCAGCAGGGACCGGGACAGGGGGCGAGAAACTGAAGCTTTCTTT.

CDR3 sequence reads: CASSLDSLAGVRDTQYF. CDR3 bases: TGTGCCAGCAGCTTAGACAGTCTAGCGGGAGTCAGAGATACGCAGTATTTT. The V gene is TRBV7-9, the J gene TRBJ2-3; 10 bases align to TRBD2. CDR1 and CDR2 from the germline V gene are SEHNR and FQNEAQ (reference sequence). CDR3 length: 17 amino acids. J gave up 5 bases and V 1 base, and 9 bases lay outside the gene matches.

The chain combines TRBV4-1 with TRBJ1-4; D is unresolved. The CDR3 consists of 16 residues. Germline V gene sequence: CDR1 MGHRA, CDR2 YSYEKL. The V end was cut by 0 bases, the J end by 4 bases, with 12 bases between. The CDR3 nucleotides read TGCGCCAGCAGCCAAGATTTGGCAGGAATTAATGAAAAACTGTTTTTT. Translating it yields CASSQDLAGINEKLFF.

V usage is TRBV30 and J usage is TRBJ1-6, with TRBD1 matching 8 bases. The germline gives CDR1 GTSNPN, CDR2 SVGIG (reference sequence). The CDR3 loop spans 15 amino acids. The V gene end was trimmed by 4 bases and the J gene end by 7 bases; junction bases not matched to a gene: 9. The CDR3 nucleotides are TGTGCCTGGACCCTACTCAGGGGGCGGAATTCACCCCTCCACTTT. It encodes CAWTLLRGRNSPLHF.

The gene calls are TRBV7-9 and TRBJ2-1; 7 bases align to TRBD2. Germline V gene lookup returns CDR1 SEHNR and CDR2 FQNEAQ (reference sequence). There are 16 residues in the CDR3. J lost 6 bases, V lost 5 bases, and 13 bases had no gene match. CDR3 amino acids: CASSPLGAGDFNEQFF. Here the CDR3 DNA reads TGTGCCAGCAGCCCCCTAGGGGCGGGAGATTTCAATGAGCAGTTCTTC.

This chain joins TRBV5-6 and TRBJ2-1, with 8 nucleotides matching TRBD1. Germline lookup yields CDR1 SGHDT and CDR2 YYEEEE. The CDR3 is 14 amino acids. The junction had 4 bases not matched to a gene; V was cut back by 4 bases and J by 4 bases. The CDR3 DNA is TGTGCCAGCAGCCCGACAGGGGAATACAATGAGCAGTTCTTC. This encodes CASSPTGEYNEQFF.

This clone appeared once. CDR3 DNA: TGTGCCAGCAGTTTTAGGTCGACTAGCGGTTACAATGAGCAGTTCTTC. Residues: CASSFRSTSGYNEQFF. The chain is built from TRBV11-1 and TRBJ2-1; 9 bases agree with TRBD2. CDR1 is SGHAT, CDR2 FQDESV, per germline (reference sequence). The V segment lost 6 bases and the J segment 4 bases; nucleotides outside the gene matches: 10. The CDR3 loop spans 16 amino acids.